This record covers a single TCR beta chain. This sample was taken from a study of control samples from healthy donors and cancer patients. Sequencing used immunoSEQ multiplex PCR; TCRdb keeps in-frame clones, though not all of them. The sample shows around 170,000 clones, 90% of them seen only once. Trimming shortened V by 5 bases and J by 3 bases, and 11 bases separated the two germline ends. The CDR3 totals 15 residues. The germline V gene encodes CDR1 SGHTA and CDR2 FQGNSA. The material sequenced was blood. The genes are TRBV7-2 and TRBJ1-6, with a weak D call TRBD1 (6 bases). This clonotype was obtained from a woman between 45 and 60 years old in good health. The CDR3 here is CASSNLRGYNSPLHF. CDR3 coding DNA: TGTGCCAGCAGCAACCTCAGGGGCTATAATTCACCCCTCCACTTT.